The 4 T cell receptor beta chains below all came from one sample that was sequenced in a study of response to subunit inactivated influenza vaccine. Via MiXCR, TCRdb re-called the RT-PCR reads, giving one row per CDR3 protein. This table holds about 780,000 distinct CDR3 sequences, approximately 17% found once. Source: PBMCs from blood, taken about 5 days after vaccination. These receptors all come from a man over 45 who received an inactivated influenza vaccine.

J is TRBJ2-3 and V is TRBV27; perhaps TRBD1 as D (5 bases). This CDR3 spans 14 amino acids. V dropped 6 bases and J dropped 4 bases, with 14 bases sitting between them. In germline, CDR1 is MNHEY, CDR2 SMNVEV (reference sequence). The CDR3 protein is CASSQMGLPDTQYF. The CDR3 DNA reads as TGTGCCAGCAGCCAAATGGGGCTCCCAGATACGCAGTATTTT.

The chain recombines TRBV7-9 with TRBJ2-6, with D perhaps TRBD2 (7 bases). CDR1 SEHNR and CDR2 FQNEAQ come from the germline V gene (reference sequence). The ends were cut back, 0 bases at V and 4 bases at J, with 10 bases in the middle. The CDR3 has 16 residues. CDR3 sequence reads: CASSLAGGAGANVLTF. The CDR3, as DNA: TGTGCCAGCAGCTTAGCAGGGGGGGCCGGGGCCAACGTCCTGACTTTC.

In this sample, this clonotype turned up a few times. The gene calls are TRBV24-1 and TRBJ2-1; D not certain. V lost 5 bases and J lost 9, with 10 bases in between. This CDR3 is 12 amino acids long. Germline-derived CDR1 and CDR2 are KGHDR and SFDVKD. The DNA of the CDR3 is TGTGCCACCAGTGTGTTGGGTCTTGAGCAGTTCTTC. This gives the protein CATSVLGLEQFF.

This clonotype was counted a few times. This chain links TRBV6-2 or TRBV6-3 with TRBJ2-3; the D is unclear. Germline CDR1 is MNHEY and CDR2 is SVGEGT. This CDR3 comprises 13 residues. V lost 4 bases to trimming and J lost 5 bases, with 10 bases between them. The CDR3 sequence: CASSSSFGDTQYF. Here the CDR3 DNA reads TGTGCCAGCAGTTCCTCGTTCGGAGATACGCAGTATTTT.